The clone carrying this TCR beta chain was recorded once. Clones were read by immunoSEQ multiplex PCR, and TCRdb kept only the in-frame ones, dropping some. Of 250,000 to 300,000 clones listed, over 85% were seen once; the top ten hold 1.9%. The sample belongs to a study of blood T cell repertoires in COVID-19. The CDR3 is 13 amino acids. Germline CDR1 and CDR2: SNHLY and FYNNEI. V shed 7 bases, J shed 2 bases, and the junction held 4 bases outside the gene matches. The gene calls are TRBV2 and TRBJ2-7, with 8 bases aligning to TRBD2. Sequenced sample: PBMCs or T cells enriched from blood (not recorded which). This TCR was recovered from a woman aged 60-75 years who had recovered from COVID-19. The CDR3 loop reads CASNSGRTYEQYF. The CDR3 coding sequence is TGTGCCAGCAACAGCGGGAGAACCTACGAGCAGTACTTC.